A selection of T cell receptor beta chains follows, all from one sample in a study of CD8 T cells in ankylosing spondylitis. MiXCR was run by TCRdb on the 5' RACE reads, yielding one entry per CDR3 protein. Of 100,000 to 150,000 distinct CDR3 sequences in the sample, about 6.5% were seen once. Specimen: blood, either unsorted or a sorted T cell fraction (not recorded which). The receptors originated from a male donor with ankylosing spondylitis or in good health (not recorded which). Each CDR3 is given with its conserved first and last residue. Each record gives: clone size, D gene, CDR3 length, J gene, V gene, CDR3 protein, CDR3 DNA. A D gene is named only where the DNA matches it firmly. The size field is filled for only some rows; it gives once, few, many or a size class.

many	-	12	TRBJ2-3	TRBV15	CATSTDTDTQYF	TGTGCCACCAGCACGGACACAGATACGCAGTATTTT
many	-	15	TRBJ2-3	TRBV29-1	CSVVRGLSVTDTQYF	TGCAGCGTTGTTAGGGGATTGAGCGTCACAGATACGCAGTATTTT
many	TRBD2	17	TRBJ2-3	TRBV4-3	CASSQDLPSGSSDTQYF	TGCGCCAGCAGCCAAGATCTGCCTAGCGGGAGCTCAGATACGCAGTATTTT
many	-	13	TRBJ1-1	TRBV6-1	CASRRGTNTEAFF	TGTGCCAGCAGACGAGGGACGAACACTGAAGCTTTCTTT
many	-	13	TRBJ1-2	TRBV12-3/TRBV12-4	CASSLNGEYGYTF	TGTGCCAGCAGTTTGAACGGTGAATATGGCTACACCTTC
many	-	15	TRBJ2-1	TRBV5-1	CASSLVAGLNNEQFF	TGCGCCAGCAGCTTGGTCGCAGGACTCAACAATGAGCAGTTCTTC
many	-	13	TRBJ1-2	TRBV6-6	CASKGFGYYGYTF	TGTGCCAGCAAGGGTTTCGGATACTATGGCTACACCTTC
many	-	10	TRBJ2-7	TRBV6-1	CASSGSEQYF	TGTGCCAGCAGTGGGTCCGAGCAGTACTTC
many	-	12	TRBJ2-1	TRBV20-1	CSACGYSNEQFF	TGCAGTGCTTGTGGCTACTCCAATGAGCAGTTCTTC
many	-	15	TRBJ2-1	TRBV5-5	CASSLNRGLLNEQFF	TGTGCCAGCAGCTTGAACAGGGGACTCCTCAATGAGCAGTTCTTC
many	-	19	TRBJ2-3	TRBV20-1	CSARPLGGSRGISTDTQYF	TGCAGTGCTAGACCCTTGGGTGGTAGCAGGGGCATAAGCACAGATACGCAGTATTTT
-	-	14	TRBJ2-1	TRBV5-4	CASSPGLWQGEQFF	TGTGCCAGCAGCCCGGGACTCTGGCAGGGTGAGCAGTTCTTC
many	TRBD1	17	TRBJ2-6	TRBV5-6	CASSFGTAYSGANVLTF	TGTGCCAGCAGCTTCGGGACAGCATACTCTGGGGCCAACGTCCTGACTTTC
many	-	14	TRBJ1-6	TRBV15	CATSRVEYNSPLHF	TGTGCCACCAGCAGAGTCGAATATAATTCACCCCTCCACTTT
many	-	14	TRBJ1-5	TRBV20-1	CSATPGKGNQPQHF	TGCAGTGCTACCCCGGGGAAAGGAAATCAGCCCCAGCATTTT
many	-	14	TRBJ2-7	TRBV10-1	CASSPSQVLGEQYF	TGCGCCAGCAGCCCGAGTCAGGTCTTGGGCGAGCAGTACTTC
many	TRBD1	15	TRBJ2-3	TRBV7-9	CASSLSRGLTDTQYF	TGTGCCAGCAGCTTATCCAGGGGGTTAACAGATACGCAGTATTTT
many	-	15	TRBJ2-7	TRBV3-1	CASSPLRGGNYEQYF	TGTGCCAGCAGCCCGCTCAGGGGAGGAAACTACGAGCAGTACTTC
many	-	14	TRBJ2-3	TRBV5-1	CASSRGISTDTQYF	TGCGCCAGCAGCCGGGGGATTAGCACAGATACGCAGTATTTT
many	TRBD1	14	TRBJ1-5	TRBV30	CAWSAGTVGQPQHF	TGTGCCTGGAGTGCGGGGACAGTGGGTCAGCCCCAGCATTTT
many	-	12	TRBJ1-5	TRBV20-1	CSARLSNQPQHF	TGCAGTGCTAGGCTCAGCAATCAGCCCCAGCATTTT
few	TRBD2	14	TRBJ2-1	TRBV20-1	CSALRTSGDNEQFF	TGCAGTGCTCTACGTACTAGCGGTGACAATGAGCAGTTCTTC
few	-	15	TRBJ2-1	TRBV5-1	CASSPDGAIAGEQFF	TGCGCCAGCAGCCCGGACGGGGCCATTGCGGGGGAGCAGTTCTTC
many	-	13	TRBJ2-7	TRBV20-1	CSARVGGNYEQYF	TGCAGTGCTAGAGTAGGGGGAAACTACGAGCAGTACTTC
many	TRBD2	17	TRBJ2-1	TRBV7-8	CASSLVPSGSPNNEQFF	TGTGCCAGCAGCTTAGTTCCTAGCGGGAGTCCCAACAATGAGCAGTTCTTC
many	-	17	TRBJ1-4	TRBV20-1	CSARPTQRRGINEKLFF	TGCAGTGCTAGACCAACACAACGCCGGGGAATTAATGAAAAACTGTTTTTT
many	-	15	TRBJ2-3	TRBV5-1	CASSLDGSSTDTQYF	TGCGCCAGCAGCTTGGATGGGTCAAGCACAGATACGCAGTATTTT